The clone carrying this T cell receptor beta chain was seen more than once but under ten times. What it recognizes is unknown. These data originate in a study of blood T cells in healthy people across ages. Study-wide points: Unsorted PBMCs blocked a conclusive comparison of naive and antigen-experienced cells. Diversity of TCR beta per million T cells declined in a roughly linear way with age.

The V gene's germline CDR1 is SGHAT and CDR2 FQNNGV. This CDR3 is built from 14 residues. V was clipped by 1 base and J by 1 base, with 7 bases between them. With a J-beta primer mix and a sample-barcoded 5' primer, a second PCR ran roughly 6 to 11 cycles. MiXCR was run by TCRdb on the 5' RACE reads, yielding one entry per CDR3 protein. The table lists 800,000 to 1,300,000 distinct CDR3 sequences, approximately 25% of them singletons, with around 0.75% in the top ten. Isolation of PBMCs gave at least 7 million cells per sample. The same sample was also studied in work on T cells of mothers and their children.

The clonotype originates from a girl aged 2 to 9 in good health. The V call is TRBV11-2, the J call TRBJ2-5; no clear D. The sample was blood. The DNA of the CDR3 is TGTGCCAGCAGCTTAGTACACTTCCAAGAGACCCAGTACTTC. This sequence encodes CASSLVHFQETQYF.